One sample yielded the 4 T cell receptor beta chains listed below, sequenced in a study of shared clonotypes between healthy human individuals. Repertoires were generated with immunoSEQ multiplex PCR, while TCRdb's copy carries only in-frame clones and drops some. The table includes about 2.5 million clones, around 92% detected once. Specimen: naive CD4+ T cells from PBMCs. Subset here: CD45RA+ positively selected. The receptors shown here come from a young man in good health. Some clones in this sample may be carry-over from other donors' samples.

The chain uses TRBV2 and TRBJ1-1, with TRBD1 identical over 7 bases. The germline V gene encodes CDR1 SNHLY and CDR2 FYNNEI. With V trimmed by 7 bases and J by 6 bases, 11 bases remained unmatched. The CDR3 has 14 residues. The CDR3 coding sequence is TGTGCCAGCAACGGGCCCCTCCAGGGGGCTGAAGCTTTCTTT. Translating it yields CASNGPLQGAEAFF.

The chain carries TRBV4-1 and TRBJ1-2; D remains ambiguous. V lost 1 base and J 5 bases, leaving 8 bases between the germline ends. This CDR3 comprises 13 residues. In germline, CDR1 is MGHRA, CDR2 YSYEKL. In DNA form, the CDR3 reads TGCGCCAGCAGCCAAGTACCCCTATATGGCTACACCTTC. Translated, it gives CASSQVPLYGYTF.

The chain combines TRBV4-1 with TRBJ2-1; TRBD2 agrees at 7 bases. This CDR3 is built from 12 residues. Germline trimming cut 3 bases from V and 9 bases from J; bases unmatched to any gene: 2. Germline CDR1 and CDR2: MGHRA and YSYEKL. The CDR3 DNA sequence: TGCGCCAGCAGCCAGGAGCGGGGTGAGCAGTTCTTC. Translation: CASSQERGEQFF.

The chain couples TRBV7-2 to TRBJ1-5; D is possibly TRBD1 (6 bases). This CDR3 has 14 residues. Trimming took off 3 bases at V and 6 bases at J, with 12 bases between the two ends. Looked up from germline, CDR1 is SGHTA and CDR2 is FQGNSA. The CDR3 sequence: CASSFRQEAQPQHF. CDR3 nucleotides: TGTGCCAGCAGCTTTAGACAGGAGGCTCAGCCCCAGCATTTT.